This TCR beta chain was sequenced in a study of blood T cells in healthy people across ages. The overall study: About one barcoded beta molecule was captured per two T cells (by template switching).

Together with a sample-barcoded 5' primer, a J-beta primer mix was included in a second PCR lasting roughly 6 to 12 cycles. Every cDNA molecule carried a tag from a template-switch adaptor bearing 12 random nucleotides. TCRdb re-called the 5' RACE reads with MiXCR, one entry per CDR3 protein. The data show some 670,000 distinct CDR3 sequences, with roughly half seen just once and roughly 13% held by the top ten. After removal of 2 bases from V and 6 bases from J, the junction contained 9 bases not matched to a gene. The CDR3 sequence is 16 residues long. From germline, CDR1 is KGHDR and CDR2 SFDVKD. J is TRBJ2-1 and V is TRBV24-1, with 7 positions matching TRBD2. The sequence came from a woman older than 75 in good health. Sequencing was carried out using blood. The CDR3 reads CATSDSLGGKGNEQFF. In nucleotides, the CDR3 is TGTGCCACCAGTGATTCTTTGGGGGGGAAAGGCAATGAGCAGTTCTTC.